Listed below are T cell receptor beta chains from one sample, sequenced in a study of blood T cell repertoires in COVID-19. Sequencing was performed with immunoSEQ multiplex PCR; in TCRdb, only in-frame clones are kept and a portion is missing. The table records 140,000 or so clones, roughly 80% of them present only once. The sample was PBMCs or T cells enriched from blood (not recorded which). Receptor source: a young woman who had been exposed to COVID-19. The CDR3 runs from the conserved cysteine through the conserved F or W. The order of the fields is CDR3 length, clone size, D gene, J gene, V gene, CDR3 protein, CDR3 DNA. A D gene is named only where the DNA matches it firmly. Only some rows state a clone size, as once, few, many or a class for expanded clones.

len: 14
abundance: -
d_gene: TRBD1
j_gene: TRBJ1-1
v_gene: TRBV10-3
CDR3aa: CAISEGQVRREAFF
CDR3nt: TGTGCCATCAGTGAGGGACAGGTCCGCCGTGAAGCTTTCTTT

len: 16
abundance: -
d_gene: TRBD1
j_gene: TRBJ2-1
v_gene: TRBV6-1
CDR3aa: CASSEAQGQGFDEQFF
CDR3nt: TGTGCCAGCAGTGAAGCACAGGGACAGGGGTTCGATGAGCAGTTCTTC

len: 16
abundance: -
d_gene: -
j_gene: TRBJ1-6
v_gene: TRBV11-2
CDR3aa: CASSLGPGSYNSPLHF
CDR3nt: TGTGCCAGCAGCTTAGGGCCCGGGTCCTATAATTCACCCCTCCACTTT

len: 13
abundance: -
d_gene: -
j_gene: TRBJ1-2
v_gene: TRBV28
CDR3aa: CASSLVRVFGYTF
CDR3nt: TGTGCCAGCAGTTTGGTCAGGGTCTTTGGCTACACCTTC

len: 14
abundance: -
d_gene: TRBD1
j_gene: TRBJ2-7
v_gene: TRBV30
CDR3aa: CAWSRDSLSYEQYF
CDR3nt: TGTGCCTGGAGCCGGGACAGCCTCTCCTACGAGCAGTACTTC

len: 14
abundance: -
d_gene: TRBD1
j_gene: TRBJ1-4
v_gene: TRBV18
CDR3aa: CASAQGATNEKLFF
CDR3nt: TGTGCCAGCGCACAGGGGGCAACTAATGAAAAACTGTTTTTT

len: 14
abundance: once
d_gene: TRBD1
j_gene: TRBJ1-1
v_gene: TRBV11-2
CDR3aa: CASTPRDRGILAFF
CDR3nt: TGTGCCAGCACCCCCCGGGACAGGGGGATATTGGCTTTCTTT

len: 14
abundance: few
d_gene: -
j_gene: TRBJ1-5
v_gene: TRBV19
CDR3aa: CASSMRHSNQPQHF
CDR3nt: TGTGCCAGTAGTATGAGGCATAGCAATCAGCCCCAGCATTTT

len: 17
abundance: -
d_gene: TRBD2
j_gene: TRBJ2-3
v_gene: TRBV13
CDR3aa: CASSPQTGLAGSDTQYF
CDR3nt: TGTGCCAGCAGCCCGCAAACGGGACTAGCGGGATCAGATACGCAGTATTTT

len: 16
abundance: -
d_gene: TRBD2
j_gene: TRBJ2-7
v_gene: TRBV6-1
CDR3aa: CASSEGLAGGSYEQYF
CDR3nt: TGTGCCAGCAGTGAAGGACTAGCGGGAGGATCATACGAGCAGTACTTC

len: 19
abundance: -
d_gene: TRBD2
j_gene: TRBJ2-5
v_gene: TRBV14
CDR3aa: CASSRLPHGIAGRGETQYF
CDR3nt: TGTGCCAGCAGCCGACTACCACACGGGATAGCGGGGAGAGGAGAGACCCAGTACTTC

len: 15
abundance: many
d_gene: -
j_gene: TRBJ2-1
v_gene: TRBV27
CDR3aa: CASSRDSSSYNEQFF
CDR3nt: TGTGCCAGCAGTCGGGACTCCTCCTCCTACAATGAGCAGTTCTTC

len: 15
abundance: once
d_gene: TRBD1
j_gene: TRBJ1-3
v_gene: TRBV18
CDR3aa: CASSLSTGPGNTIYF
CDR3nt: TGTGCCAGCTCACTATCGACAGGGCCTGGAAACACCATATATTTT

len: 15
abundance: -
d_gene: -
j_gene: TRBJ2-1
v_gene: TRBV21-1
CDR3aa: CASSKSGQEINEQFF
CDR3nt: TGTGCCAGCAGCAAGTCCGGACAGGAGATCAATGAGCAGTTCTTC

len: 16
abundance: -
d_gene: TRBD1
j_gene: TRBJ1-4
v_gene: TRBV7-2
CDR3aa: CASSIGQGVKNEKLFF
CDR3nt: TGTGCCAGCAGCATAGGACAGGGGGTGAAGAATGAAAAACTGTTTTTT

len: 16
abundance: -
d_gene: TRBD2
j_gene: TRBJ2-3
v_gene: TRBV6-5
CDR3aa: CASSYGLAGSTDTQYF
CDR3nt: TGTGCCAGCAGTTACGGACTAGCGGGGTCCACAGATACGCAGTATTTT

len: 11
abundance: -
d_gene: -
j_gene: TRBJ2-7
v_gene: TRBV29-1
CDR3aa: CSVRSPYEQYF
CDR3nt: TGCAGCGTTCGGTCCCCCTACGAGCAGTACTTC

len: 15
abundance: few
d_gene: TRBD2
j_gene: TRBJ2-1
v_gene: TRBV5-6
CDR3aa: CASSLVGGGPGEQFF
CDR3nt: TGTGCCAGCAGCTTGGTTGGGGGAGGGCCCGGTGAGCAGTTCTTC

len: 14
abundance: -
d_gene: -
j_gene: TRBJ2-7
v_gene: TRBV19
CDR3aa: CASSIGVSGYEQYF
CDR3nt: TGTGCCAGTAGTATTGGTGTTTCGGGATACGAGCAGTACTTC

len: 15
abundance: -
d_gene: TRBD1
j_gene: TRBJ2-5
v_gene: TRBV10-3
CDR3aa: CAISEGTGKKETQYF
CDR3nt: TGTGCCATCAGTGAGGGGACAGGCAAAAAAGAGACCCAGTACTTC

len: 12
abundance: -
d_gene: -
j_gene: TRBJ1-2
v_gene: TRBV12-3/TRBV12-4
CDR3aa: CASSTGLERYTF
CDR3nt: TGTGCCAGCAGTACAGGGTTGGAGCGCTACACCTTC

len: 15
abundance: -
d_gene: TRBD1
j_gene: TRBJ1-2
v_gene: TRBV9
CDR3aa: CASSAKGAGDYGYTF
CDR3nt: TGTGCCAGCAGCGCCAAGGGGGCTGGAGACTATGGCTACACCTTC